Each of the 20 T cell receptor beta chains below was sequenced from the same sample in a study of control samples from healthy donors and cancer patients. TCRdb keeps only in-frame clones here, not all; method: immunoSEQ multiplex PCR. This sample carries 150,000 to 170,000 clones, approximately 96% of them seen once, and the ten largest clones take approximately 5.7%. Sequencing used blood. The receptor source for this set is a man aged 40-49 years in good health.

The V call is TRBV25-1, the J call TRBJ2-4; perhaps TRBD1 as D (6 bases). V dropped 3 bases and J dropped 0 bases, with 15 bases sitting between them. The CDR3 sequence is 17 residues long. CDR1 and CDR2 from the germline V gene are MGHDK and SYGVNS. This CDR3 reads CASSETWTAIAKNIQYF. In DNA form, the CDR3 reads TGTGCCAGCAGTGAGACCTGGACAGCCATAGCCAAAAACATTCAGTACTTC.

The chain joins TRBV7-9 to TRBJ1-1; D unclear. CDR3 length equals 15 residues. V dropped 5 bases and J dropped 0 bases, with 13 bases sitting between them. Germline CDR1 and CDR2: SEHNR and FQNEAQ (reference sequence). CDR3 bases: TGTGCCAGCAGCGAAGGGCGGAGCATGAACACTGAAGCTTTCTTT. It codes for CASSEGRSMNTEAFF.

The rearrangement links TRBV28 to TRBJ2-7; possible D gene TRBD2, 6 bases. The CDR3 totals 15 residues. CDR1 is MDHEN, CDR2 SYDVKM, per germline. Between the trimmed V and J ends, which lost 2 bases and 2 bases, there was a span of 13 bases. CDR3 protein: CASSLKRVATYEQYF. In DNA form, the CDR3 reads TGTGCCAGCAGTTTAAAGCGGGTTGCAACCTACGAGCAGTACTTC. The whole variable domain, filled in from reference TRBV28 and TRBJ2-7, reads DVKVTQSSRYLVKRTGEKVFLECVQDMDHENMFWYRQDPGLGLRLIYFSYDVKMKEKGDIPEGYSVSREKKERFSLILESASTNQTSMYLCASSLKRVATYEQYFGPGTRLTVT.

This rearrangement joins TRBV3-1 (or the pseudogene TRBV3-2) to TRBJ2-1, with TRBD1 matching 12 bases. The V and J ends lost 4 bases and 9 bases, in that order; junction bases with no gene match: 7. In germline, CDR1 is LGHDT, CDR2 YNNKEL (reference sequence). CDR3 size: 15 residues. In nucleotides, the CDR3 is TGTGCCAGCAGCCCGGGACAGGGGGCAGTTGGTGAGCAGTTCTTC. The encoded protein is CASSPGQGAVGEQFF.

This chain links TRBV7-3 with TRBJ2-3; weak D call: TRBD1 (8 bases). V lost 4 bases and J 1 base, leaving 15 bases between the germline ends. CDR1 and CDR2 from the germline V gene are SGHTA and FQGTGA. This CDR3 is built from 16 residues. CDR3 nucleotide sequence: TGTGCCAGCAGCTCGGACAGGGCGGGAGGCACAGATACGCAGTATTTT. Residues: CASSSDRAGGTDTQYF.

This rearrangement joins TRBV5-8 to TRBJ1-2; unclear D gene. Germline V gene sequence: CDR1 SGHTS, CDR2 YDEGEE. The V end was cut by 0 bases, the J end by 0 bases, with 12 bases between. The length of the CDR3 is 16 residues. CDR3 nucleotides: TGTGCCAGCAGCTTGGTGGCGGGTACGCCTAACTATGGCTACACCTTC. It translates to CASSLVAGTPNYGYTF.

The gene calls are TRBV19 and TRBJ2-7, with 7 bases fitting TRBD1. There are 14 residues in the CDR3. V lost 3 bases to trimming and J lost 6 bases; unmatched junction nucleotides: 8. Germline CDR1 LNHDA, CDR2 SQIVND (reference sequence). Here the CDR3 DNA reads TGTGCCAGTAGTATGACGCCGGGACAGAGCGAGCAGTACTTC. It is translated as CASSMTPGQSEQYF.

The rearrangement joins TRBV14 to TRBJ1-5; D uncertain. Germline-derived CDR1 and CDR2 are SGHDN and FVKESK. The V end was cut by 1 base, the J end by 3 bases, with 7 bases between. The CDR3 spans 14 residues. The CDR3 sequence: CASSQVRINQPQHF. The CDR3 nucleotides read TGTGCCAGCAGCCAAGTCAGGATCAATCAGCCCCAGCATTTT. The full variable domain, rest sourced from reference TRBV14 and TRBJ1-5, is EAGVTQFPSHSVIEKGQTVTLRCDPISGHDNLYWYRRVMGKEIKFLLHFVKESKQDESGMPNNRFLAERTGGTYSTLKVQPAELEDSGVYFCASSQVRINQPQHFGDGTRLSIL.

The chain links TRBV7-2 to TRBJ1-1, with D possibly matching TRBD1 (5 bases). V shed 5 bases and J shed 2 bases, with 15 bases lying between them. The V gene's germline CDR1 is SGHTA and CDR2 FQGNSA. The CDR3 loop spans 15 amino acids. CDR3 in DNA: TGTGCCAGCAGCCCCCGCTCGGGGCGAAACACTGAAGCTTTCTTT. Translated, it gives CASSPRSGRNTEAFF.

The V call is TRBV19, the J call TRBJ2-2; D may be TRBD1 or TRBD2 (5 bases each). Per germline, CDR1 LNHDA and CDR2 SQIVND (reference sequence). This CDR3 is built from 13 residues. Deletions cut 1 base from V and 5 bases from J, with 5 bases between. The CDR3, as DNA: TGTGCCAGTAGTATAGGGGGGACCGGGGAGCTGTTTTTT. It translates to CASSIGGTGELFF.

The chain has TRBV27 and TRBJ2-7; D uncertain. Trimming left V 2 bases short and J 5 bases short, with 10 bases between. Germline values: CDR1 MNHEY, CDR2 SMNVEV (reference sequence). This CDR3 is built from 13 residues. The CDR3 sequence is CASSLLDSDEQYF. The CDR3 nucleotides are TGTGCCAGCAGTTTACTGGATTCAGACGAGCAGTACTTC.

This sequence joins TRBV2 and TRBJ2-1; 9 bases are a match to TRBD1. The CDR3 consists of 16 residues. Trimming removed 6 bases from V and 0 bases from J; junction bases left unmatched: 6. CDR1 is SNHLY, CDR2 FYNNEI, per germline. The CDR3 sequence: CASSGLDRGSYNEQFF. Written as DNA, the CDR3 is TGTGCCAGCAGCGGATTGGACAGGGGCTCCTACAATGAGCAGTTCTTC.

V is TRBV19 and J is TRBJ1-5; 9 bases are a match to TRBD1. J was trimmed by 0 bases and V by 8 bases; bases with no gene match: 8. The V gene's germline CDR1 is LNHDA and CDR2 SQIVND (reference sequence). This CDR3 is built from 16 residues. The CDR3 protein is CASGTGPLYSNQPQHF. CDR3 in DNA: TGTGCCAGTGGGACAGGGCCTCTTTATAGCAATCAGCCCCAGCATTTT.

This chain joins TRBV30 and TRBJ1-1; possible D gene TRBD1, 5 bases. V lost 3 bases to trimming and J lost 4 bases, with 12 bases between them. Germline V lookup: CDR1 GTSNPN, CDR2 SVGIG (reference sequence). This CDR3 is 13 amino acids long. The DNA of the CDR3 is TGTGCCTGGAGAGGCCCAAGGGGCACTGAAGCTTTCTTT. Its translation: CAWRGPRGTEAFF.

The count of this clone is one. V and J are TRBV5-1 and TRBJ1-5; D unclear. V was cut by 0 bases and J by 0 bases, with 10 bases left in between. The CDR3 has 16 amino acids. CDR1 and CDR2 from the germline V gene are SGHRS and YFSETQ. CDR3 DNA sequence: TGCGCCAGCAGCTTGGGGACCGGAGGTAGCAATCAGCCCCAGCATTTT. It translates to CASSLGTGGSNQPQHF. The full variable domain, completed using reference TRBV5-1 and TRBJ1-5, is KAGVTQTPRYLIKTRGQQVTLSCSPISGHRSVSWYQQTPGQGLQFLFEYFSETQRNKGNFPGRFSGRQFSNSRSEMNVSTLELGDSALYLCASSLGTGGSNQPQHFGDGTRLSIL.

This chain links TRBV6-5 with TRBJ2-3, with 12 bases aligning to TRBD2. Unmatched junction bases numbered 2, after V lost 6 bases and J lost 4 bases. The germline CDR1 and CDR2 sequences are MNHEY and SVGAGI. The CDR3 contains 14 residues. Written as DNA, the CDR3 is TGTGCCAGCAGATGGACTAGCGGGGCAGATACGCAGTATTTT. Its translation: CASRWTSGADTQYF.

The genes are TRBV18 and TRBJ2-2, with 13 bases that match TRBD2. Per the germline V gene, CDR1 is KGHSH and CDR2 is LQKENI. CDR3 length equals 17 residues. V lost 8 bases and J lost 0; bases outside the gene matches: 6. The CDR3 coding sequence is TGTGCCAGCCCTACACTAGCGGGGGGGACGAACACCGGGGAGCTGTTTTTT. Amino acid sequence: CASPTLAGGTNTGELFF.

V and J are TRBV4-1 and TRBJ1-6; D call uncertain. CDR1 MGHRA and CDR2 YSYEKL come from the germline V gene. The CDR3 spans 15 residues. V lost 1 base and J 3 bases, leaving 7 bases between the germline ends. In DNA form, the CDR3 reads TGCGCCAGCAGCCAAGGGTCCTTCTATAATTCACCCCTCCACTTT. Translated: CASSQGSFYNSPLHF.

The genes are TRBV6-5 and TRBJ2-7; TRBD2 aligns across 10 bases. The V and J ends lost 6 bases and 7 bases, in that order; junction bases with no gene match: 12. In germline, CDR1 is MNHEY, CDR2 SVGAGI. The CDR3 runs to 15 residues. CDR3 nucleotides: TGTGCCAGCAGAGCCCGACTAGCGGGCTGGGAGGAGCAGTACTTC. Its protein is CASRARLAGWEEQYF.

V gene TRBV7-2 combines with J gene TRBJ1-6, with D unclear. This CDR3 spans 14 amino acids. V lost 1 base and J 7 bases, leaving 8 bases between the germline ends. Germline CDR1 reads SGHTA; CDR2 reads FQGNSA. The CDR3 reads CASSLGQTNSPLHF. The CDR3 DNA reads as TGTGCCAGCAGCTTAGGGCAGACGAATTCACCCCTCCACTTT.